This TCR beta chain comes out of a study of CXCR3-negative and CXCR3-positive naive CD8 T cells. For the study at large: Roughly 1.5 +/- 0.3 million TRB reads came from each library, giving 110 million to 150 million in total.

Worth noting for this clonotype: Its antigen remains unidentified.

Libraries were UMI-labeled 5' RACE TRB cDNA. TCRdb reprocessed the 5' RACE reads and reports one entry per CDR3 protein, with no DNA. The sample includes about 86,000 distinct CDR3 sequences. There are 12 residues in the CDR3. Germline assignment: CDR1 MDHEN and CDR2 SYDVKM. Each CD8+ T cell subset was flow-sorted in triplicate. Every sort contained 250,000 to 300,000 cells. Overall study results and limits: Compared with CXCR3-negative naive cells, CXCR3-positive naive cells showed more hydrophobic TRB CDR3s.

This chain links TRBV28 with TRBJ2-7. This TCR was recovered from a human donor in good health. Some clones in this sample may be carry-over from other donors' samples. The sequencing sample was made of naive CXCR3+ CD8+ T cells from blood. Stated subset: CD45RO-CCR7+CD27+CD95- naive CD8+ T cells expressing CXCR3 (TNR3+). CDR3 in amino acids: CASSYLSYEQYF. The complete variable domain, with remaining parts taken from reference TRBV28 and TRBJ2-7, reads DVKVTQSSRYLVKRTGEKVFLECVQDMDHENMFWYRQDPGLGLRLIYFSYDVKMKEKGDIPEGYSVSREKKERFSLILESASTNQTSMYLCASSYLSYEQYFGPGTRLTVT.